Listed below are T cell receptor beta chains from one sample, sequenced in a study of technical replicates of blood from several donors. The table came from immunoSEQ multiplex PCR; TCRdb's copy has only in-frame clones and leaves some out. This table holds 75,000 to 100,000 clones, around 95% found once. The sample was T cells isolated from PBMCs. The receptors stem from a human donor in good health. CDR3s include the opening cysteine and the closing phenylalanine or tryptophan. Fields, in order: D gene, clone size, V gene, J gene, CDR3 protein, CDR3 DNA. D genes are given only for firm matches. Clone size is shown for a subset of rows, as once, few, many or a class of expanded clone.

d_call: .; clone_size: once; v_call: TRBV6-5; j_call: TRBJ2-3; cdr3_aa: CASRRDWQTDTQYF; cdr3_nt: TGTGCCAGCAGACGGGACTGGCAGACAGATACGCAGTATTTT
d_call: .; clone_size: .; v_call: TRBV4-1; j_call: TRBJ2-1; cdr3_aa: CASSQGQIVAPEQFF; cdr3_nt: TGCGCCAGCAGCCAAGGCCAGATTGTGGCTCCTGAGCAGTTCTTC
d_call: .; clone_size: once; v_call: TRBV5-6; j_call: TRBJ1-5; cdr3_aa: CASSLQGGSNQPQHF; cdr3_nt: TGTGCCAGCAGCTTACAGGGAGGGAGCAATCAGCCCCAGCATTTT
d_call: TRBD2; clone_size: .; v_call: TRBV5-1; j_call: TRBJ2-1; cdr3_aa: CASSFVGGPEEEQFF; cdr3_nt: TGCGCCAGCAGCTTCGTGGGAGGGCCCGAGGAGGAGCAGTTCTTC
d_call: .; clone_size: once; v_call: TRBV5-1; j_call: TRBJ1-2; cdr3_aa: CASSLAPGQSYGYTF; cdr3_nt: TGCGCCAGCAGCTTGGCCCCTGGGCAGTCCTATGGCTACACCTTC
d_call: TRBD2; clone_size: once; v_call: TRBV18; j_call: TRBJ2-1; cdr3_aa: CASSQLAGGHNEQFF; cdr3_nt: TGTGCCAGCTCCCAACTAGCGGGGGGGCACAATGAGCAGTTCTTC
d_call: TRBD1; clone_size: .; v_call: TRBV25-1; j_call: TRBJ1-4; cdr3_aa: CASSDPRDRGNEKLFF; cdr3_nt: TGTGCCAGCAGTGACCCTCGGGACAGGGGTAATGAAAAACTGTTTTTT
d_call: TRBD2; clone_size: .; v_call: TRBV4-1; j_call: TRBJ2-1; cdr3_aa: CASSQEIAGEDEQFF; cdr3_nt: TGCGCCAGCAGCCAAGAAATAGCGGGAGAAGATGAGCAGTTCTTC
d_call: TRBD2; clone_size: .; v_call: TRBV30; j_call: TRBJ2-7; cdr3_aa: CAWSYRTGLAGGSYEQYF; cdr3_nt: TGTGCCTGGAGTTACCGAACGGGACTAGCGGGGGGATCCTACGAGCAGTACTTC
d_call: TRBD1; clone_size: .; v_call: TRBV6-5; j_call: TRBJ1-1; cdr3_aa: CASSYSADRRVTEAFF; cdr3_nt: TGTGCCAGCAGTTACTCGGCGGACAGGAGGGTGACTGAAGCTTTCTTT
d_call: TRBD1; clone_size: .; v_call: TRBV5-4; j_call: TRBJ1-1; cdr3_aa: CASSIQGYTEAFF; cdr3_nt: TGTGCCAGCAGCATACAGGGGTACACTGAAGCTTTCTTT
d_call: .; clone_size: .; v_call: TRBV18; j_call: TRBJ2-5; cdr3_aa: CASSLSGSQETQYF; cdr3_nt: TGTGCCAGCTCACTCTCCGGGTCCCAAGAGACCCAGTACTTC
d_call: .; clone_size: once; v_call: TRBV5-1; j_call: TRBJ2-7; cdr3_aa: CASSPNAASLYEQYF; cdr3_nt: TGCGCCAGCAGCCCGAACGCGGCTTCCCTCTACGAGCAGTACTTC
d_call: TRBD1; clone_size: .; v_call: TRBV5-1; j_call: TRBJ2-1; cdr3_aa: CASSLIDRAGEQFF; cdr3_nt: TGCGCCAGCAGCTTGATAGACAGGGCGGGTGAGCAGTTCTTC
d_call: .; clone_size: .; v_call: TRBV11-3; j_call: TRBJ2-2; cdr3_aa: CASRTDSTGELFF; cdr3_nt: TGTGCCAGCAGGACAGATTCCACCGGGGAGCTGTTTTTT
d_call: .; clone_size: .; v_call: TRBV5-1; j_call: TRBJ1-1; cdr3_aa: CASSLVPSGRDTEAFF; cdr3_nt: TGCGCCAGCAGCTTGGTCCCTTCGGGCAGGGACACTGAAGCTTTCTTT
d_call: TRBD2; clone_size: .; v_call: TRBV7-8; j_call: TRBJ2-1; cdr3_aa: CASSLGLAVYNEQFF; cdr3_nt: TGTGCCAGCAGCTTGGGACTAGCGGTTTACAATGAGCAGTTCTTC
d_call: .; clone_size: once; v_call: TRBV30; j_call: TRBJ1-4; cdr3_aa: CAWGGQGAAKLFF; cdr3_nt: TGTGCCTGGGGGGGACAAGGTGCGGCAAAACTGTTTTTT
d_call: .; clone_size: once; v_call: TRBV4-1; j_call: TRBJ1-4; cdr3_aa: CASSQEAKLFF; cdr3_nt: TGCGCCAGCAGCCAAGAGGCAAAACTGTTTTTT
d_call: .; clone_size: .; v_call: TRBV6-5; j_call: TRBJ1-6; cdr3_aa: CASSYQGGGSSPLHF; cdr3_nt: TGTGCCAGCAGTTACCAGGGCGGGGGCTCATCACCCCTCCACTTT
d_call: .; clone_size: .; v_call: TRBV12-5; j_call: TRBJ1-2; cdr3_aa: CASGSGVLNYGYTF; cdr3_nt: TGTGCTAGTGGTTCAGGGGTTCTAAACTATGGCTACACCTTC
d_call: .; clone_size: .; v_call: TRBV5-6; j_call: TRBJ2-5; cdr3_aa: CASSSSDPVRVRETQYF; cdr3_nt: TGTGCCAGCAGCTCATCCGACCCGGTGCGGGTGCGAGAGACCCAGTACTTC
d_call: .; clone_size: .; v_call: TRBV5-6; j_call: TRBJ1-4; cdr3_aa: CASSNQELPGEITNEKLFF; cdr3_nt: TGTGCCAGCAGTAACCAAGAACTCCCAGGGGAAATAACTAATGAAAAACTGTTTTTT
d_call: TRBD2; clone_size: .; v_call: TRBV27; j_call: TRBJ2-3; cdr3_aa: CASASYGTTTDTQYF; cdr3_nt: TGTGCCAGCGCCTCGTACGGGACTACCACAGATACGCAGTATTTT
d_call: .; clone_size: .; v_call: TRBV4-2; j_call: TRBJ2-7; cdr3_aa: CASSQVGSGDEQYF; cdr3_nt: TGTGCCAGCAGCCAAGTCGGCTCAGGGGACGAGCAGTACTTC
d_call: TRBD1; clone_size: .; v_call: TRBV2; j_call: TRBJ2-2; cdr3_aa: CASSGQDSELFF; cdr3_nt: TGTGCCAGCAGCGGACAGGATTCGGAGCTGTTTTTT
d_call: .; clone_size: .; v_call: TRBV6-5; j_call: TRBJ1-1; cdr3_aa: CASSTVFGNTEAFF; cdr3_nt: TGTGCCAGCAGTACTGTATTCGGTAACACTGAAGCTTTCTTT
d_call: .; clone_size: .; v_call: TRBV4-1; j_call: TRBJ2-6; cdr3_aa: CASSQEGGVHVLTF; cdr3_nt: TGCGCCAGCAGCCAAGAAGGGGGGGTTCACGTCCTGACTTTC
d_call: .; clone_size: .; v_call: TRBV28; j_call: TRBJ1-3; cdr3_aa: CASSPTVLSGNTIYF; cdr3_nt: TGTGCCAGCAGTCCGACAGTGCTCTCTGGAAACACCATATATTTT
d_call: .; clone_size: .; v_call: TRBV29-1; j_call: TRBJ2-5; cdr3_aa: CSVGGISVSPTQYF; cdr3_nt: TGCAGCGTGGGGGGTATAAGCGTCAGTCCGACCCAGTACTTC
d_call: .; clone_size: .; v_call: TRBV11-3; j_call: TRBJ1-2; cdr3_aa: CASSLKDQYGYTF; cdr3_nt: TGTGCCAGCAGCTTAAAAGATCAGTACGGCTACACCTTC
d_call: TRBD1; clone_size: .; v_call: TRBV5-4; j_call: TRBJ1-2; cdr3_aa: CASIVQGAHGYTF; cdr3_nt: TGTGCCAGCATTGTACAGGGGGCGCATGGCTACACCTTC
d_call: TRBD1; clone_size: .; v_call: TRBV19; j_call: TRBJ1-4; cdr3_aa: CASNPWGQSSEKLFF; cdr3_nt: TGTGCCAGTAACCCTTGGGGACAGTCGTCTGAAAAACTGTTTTTT
d_call: TRBD1; clone_size: .; v_call: TRBV6-5; j_call: TRBJ1-2; cdr3_aa: CASYAGGDYGYTF; cdr3_nt: TGTGCCAGCTACGCAGGGGGAGACTATGGCTACACCTTC
d_call: .; clone_size: .; v_call: TRBV5-6; j_call: TRBJ2-5; cdr3_aa: CASSAQGGGETQYF; cdr3_nt: TGTGCCAGCAGCGCACAGGGGGGGGGAGAGACCCAGTACTTC
d_call: .; clone_size: .; v_call: TRBV5-1; j_call: TRBJ2-1; cdr3_aa: CASAVASDEQFF; cdr3_nt: TGCGCCAGCGCAGTAGCCTCCGATGAGCAGTTCTTC
d_call: .; clone_size: .; v_call: TRBV6-1; j_call: TRBJ2-7; cdr3_aa: CASALNSYEQYF; cdr3_nt: TGTGCCAGCGCCCTAAATTCCTACGAGCAGTACTTC
d_call: .; clone_size: .; v_call: TRBV7-9; j_call: TRBJ2-7; cdr3_aa: CASSPPPTGFYEQYF; cdr3_nt: TGTGCCAGCAGCCCCCCCCCTACAGGGTTCTACGAGCAGTACTTC
d_call: .; clone_size: .; v_call: TRBV18; j_call: TRBJ1-1; cdr3_aa: CASSEQGENTEAFF; cdr3_nt: TGTGCCAGCTCAGAACAGGGTGAGAACACTGAAGCTTTCTTT
d_call: TRBD2; clone_size: .; v_call: TRBV5-4; j_call: TRBJ2-3; cdr3_aa: CASSLRLAGGTDTQYF; cdr3_nt: TGTGCCAGCAGCCTTAGACTAGCGGGAGGCACAGATACGCAGTATTTT
d_call: .; clone_size: .; v_call: TRBV6-1; j_call: TRBJ2-7; cdr3_aa: CASSEIVVYEQYF; cdr3_nt: TGTGCCAGCAGTGAAATAGTAGTCTACGAGCAGTACTTC
d_call: TRBD1; clone_size: .; v_call: TRBV4-1; j_call: TRBJ2-7; cdr3_aa: CASSQVQSRGLYEQYF; cdr3_nt: TGCGCCAGCAGCCAAGTTCAGTCCAGGGGGCTCTACGAGCAGTACTTC
d_call: .; clone_size: .; v_call: TRBV29-1; j_call: TRBJ1-5; cdr3_aa: CSVWGEGQPQHF; cdr3_nt: TGCAGCGTTTGGGGGGAGGGTCAGCCCCAGCATTTT
d_call: TRBD2; clone_size: .; v_call: TRBV27; j_call: TRBJ2-3; cdr3_aa: CASSGGGDTQYF; cdr3_nt: TGTGCCAGCAGTGGGGGAGGGGATACGCAGTATTTT
d_call: .; clone_size: .; v_call: TRBV6-5; j_call: TRBJ2-2; cdr3_aa: CASSPLLYTGELFF; cdr3_nt: TGTGCCAGCAGCCCCCTACTATACACCGGGGAGCTGTTTTTT
d_call: TRBD1; clone_size: .; v_call: TRBV19; j_call: TRBJ1-1; cdr3_aa: CASRPTGDTRGFF; cdr3_nt: TGTGCCAGTAGACCAACAGGGGACACCCGGGGTTTCTTT
d_call: .; clone_size: once; v_call: TRBV5-1; j_call: TRBJ2-2; cdr3_aa: CASSSPGLETGELFF; cdr3_nt: TGCGCCAGCAGTTCGCCGGGACTTGAGACCGGGGAGCTGTTTTTT
d_call: TRBD1; clone_size: .; v_call: TRBV2; j_call: TRBJ2-7; cdr3_aa: CASRGQAASYEQYF; cdr3_nt: TGTGCCAGCAGGGGACAGGCCGCCTCCTACGAGCAGTACTTC
d_call: .; clone_size: .; v_call: TRBV4-1; j_call: TRBJ2-7; cdr3_aa: CASSQVTRRSYEQYF; cdr3_nt: TGCGCCAGCAGCCAAGTGACTAGGCGCTCCTACGAGCAGTACTTC
d_call: .; clone_size: .; v_call: TRBV29-1; j_call: TRBJ2-7; cdr3_aa: CSVARSRDRTYEQYF; cdr3_nt: TGCAGCGTTGCTCGCTCGAGAGACAGAACCTACGAGCAGTACTTC
d_call: TRBD1; clone_size: .; v_call: TRBV6-1; j_call: TRBJ1-2; cdr3_aa: CASSGTGLRYGYTF; cdr3_nt: TGTGCCAGCAGCGGGACAGGGCTTCGGTATGGCTACACCTTC
d_call: .; clone_size: .; v_call: TRBV21-1; j_call: TRBJ2-3; cdr3_aa: CASSKWQARTDTQYF; cdr3_nt: TGTGCCAGCAGCAAATGGCAGGCACGCACAGATACGCAGTATTTT
d_call: .; clone_size: .; v_call: TRBV7-3; j_call: TRBJ1-2; cdr3_aa: CASSLIESSLRYGYTF; cdr3_nt: TGTGCCAGCAGCTTAATTGAGTCGTCCCTACGGTATGGCTACACCTTC
d_call: .; clone_size: .; v_call: TRBV7-8; j_call: TRBJ2-1; cdr3_aa: CASSLGGSYNEQFF; cdr3_nt: TGTGCCAGCAGCTTAGGCGGATCCTACAATGAGCAGTTCTTC
d_call: TRBD1; clone_size: .; v_call: TRBV29-1; j_call: TRBJ1-4; cdr3_aa: CSVRDRATNEKLFF; cdr3_nt: TGCAGCGTGAGAGACAGGGCAACTAATGAAAAACTGTTTTTT
d_call: TRBD1; clone_size: .; v_call: TRBV5-1; j_call: TRBJ2-2; cdr3_aa: CASSPQGQGLSGELFF; cdr3_nt: TGCGCCAGCAGCCCCCAAGGACAGGGGTTATCCGGGGAGCTGTTTTTT
d_call: TRBD2; clone_size: once; v_call: TRBV12-5; j_call: TRBJ2-5; cdr3_aa: CASGLRLAVQETQYF; cdr3_nt: TGTGCTAGTGGTTTGAGGCTAGCGGTACAAGAGACCCAGTACTTC
d_call: TRBD2; clone_size: .; v_call: TRBV4-1; j_call: TRBJ2-7; cdr3_aa: CASSYSREGTYEQYF; cdr3_nt: TGCGCCAGCTCCTACTCGCGGGAGGGCACCTACGAGCAGTACTTC
d_call: .; clone_size: .; v_call: TRBV9; j_call: TRBJ2-7; cdr3_aa: CASSVAEGVYEQYF; cdr3_nt: TGTGCCAGCAGCGTAGCGGAAGGGGTTTACGAGCAGTACTTC